These 10 T cell receptor beta chains were sequenced from one sample in a study of CD4+ T cells in melanoma. Repertoires were generated with immunoSEQ multiplex PCR, while TCRdb's copy carries only in-frame clones and drops some. The table has approximately 7,000 clones, around 71% seen once. Sequences were obtained from cells from a culture (not recorded whether cultured in vitro). Receptor source: a human donor with melanoma.

The V and J genes are TRBV7-9 and TRBJ2-1; 13 positions match TRBD2. The germline V gene encodes CDR1 SEHNR and CDR2 FQNEAQ (reference sequence). With 5 bases clipped from V and 6 bases from J, the junction kept 10 bases outside the gene matches. This CDR3 has 17 residues. The CDR3 region is CASSRGETSGGLNEQFF. The CDR3 DNA reads TGTGCCAGCAGCAGGGGGGAGACTAGCGGGGGGCTCAATGAGCAGTTCTTC.

The rearrangement joins TRBV19 to TRBJ1-1; no reliable D call. Germline-derived CDR1 and CDR2 are LNHDA and SQIVND (reference sequence). Trimming cost V 7 bases and J 4 bases, with 13 bases left between them. The CDR3 has 13 amino acids. CDR3 protein: CASTGEFFTEAFF. CDR3 in DNA: TGTGCCAGTACTGGGGAGTTTTTCACTGAAGCTTTCTTT.

The chain has TRBV7-9 and TRBJ2-1; D unresolved. Trimming took 8 bases from V and 2 from J, leaving 4 bases between them. CDR1 SEHNR and CDR2 FQNEAQ come from the germline V gene (reference sequence). This CDR3 region has 11 residues. The DNA for the CDR3 is TGTGCCAGCCACGCCTACAATGAGCAGTTCTTC. It is translated as CASHAYNEQFF.

The rearrangement links TRBV7-9 to TRBJ1-2; no reliable D call. CDR3 length: 12 amino acids. V was clipped by 4 bases and J by 7 bases, with 10 bases between them. The germline V gene has CDR1 SEHNR and CDR2 FQNEAQ (reference sequence). In DNA, the CDR3 is TGTGCCAGCAGCTCCTCATCGTCTGGCTACACCTTC. This encodes CASSSSSSGYTF.

The V and J genes are TRBV27 and TRBJ2-7; D may be TRBD1 or TRBD2 (5 bases each). The CDR3 length is 13 residues. The germline V and J ends were trimmed by 4 bases and 2 bases, with 9 bases remaining between them. Per germline, CDR1 MNHEY and CDR2 SMNVEV (reference sequence). In nucleotides, the CDR3 is TGTGCCAGCAGTTCCGGGGCCCCCTACGAGCAGTACTTC. It is translated as CASSSGAPYEQYF.

This clone was observed a handful of times. This chain connects TRBV28 to TRBJ1-5, with 7 bases fitting TRBD1. V trimming: 3 bases; J trimming: 4 bases; junction bases outside the gene matches: 3. CDR1 is MDHEN and CDR2 is SYDVKM in the germline V gene. This CDR3 spans 14 amino acids. This CDR3 is CASSLTGRNQPQHF. The CDR3 DNA reads as TGTGCCAGCAGTTTGACAGGGAGGAATCAGCCCCAGCATTTT.

The V call is TRBV12-3 or TRBV12-4, the J call TRBJ1-4; D unclear. The CDR3 extends over 13 amino acids. V lost 5 bases to trimming and J lost 5 bases, with 9 bases between them. CDR3 in amino acids: CASSPGPNEKLFF. Here the CDR3 DNA reads TGTGCCAGCAGTCCCGGGCCCAATGAAAAACTGTTTTTT.

This clone was counted a single time. This chain links TRBV11-2 with TRBJ1-6, with D tentatively TRBD1 (6 bases). The CDR3 loop spans 12 amino acids. V dropped 1 base and J dropped 16 bases, with 11 bases sitting between them. Germline V gene sequence: CDR1 SGHAT, CDR2 FQNNGV. In nucleotides, the CDR3 is TGTGCCAGCAGCTTAGTCTGGACAGAACTCCACTTT. It codes for CASSLVWTELHF.

This chain connects TRBV30 to TRBJ2-7; D is possibly TRBD1 or TRBD2 (6 bases each). V lost 2 bases and J 1 base, leaving 12 bases between the germline ends. Germline V gene data show CDR1 as GTSNPN and CDR2 as SVGIG (reference sequence). The CDR3 is 14 residues long. The CDR3 DNA is TGTGCCTGGAGTAGGGGGGCCCGGTCCTACGAGCAGTACTTC. This encodes CAWSRGARSYEQYF.

The rearrangement joins TRBV28 to TRBJ2-1; D gene unclear. This CDR3 comprises 11 residues. Germline V gene sequence: CDR1 MDHEN, CDR2 SYDVKM. The germline V and J ends were trimmed by 3 bases and 5 bases, with 2 bases remaining between them. CDR3 nucleotides: TGTGCCAGCAGTTTTGACAATGAGCAGTTCTTC. Translating gives CASSFDNEQFF.